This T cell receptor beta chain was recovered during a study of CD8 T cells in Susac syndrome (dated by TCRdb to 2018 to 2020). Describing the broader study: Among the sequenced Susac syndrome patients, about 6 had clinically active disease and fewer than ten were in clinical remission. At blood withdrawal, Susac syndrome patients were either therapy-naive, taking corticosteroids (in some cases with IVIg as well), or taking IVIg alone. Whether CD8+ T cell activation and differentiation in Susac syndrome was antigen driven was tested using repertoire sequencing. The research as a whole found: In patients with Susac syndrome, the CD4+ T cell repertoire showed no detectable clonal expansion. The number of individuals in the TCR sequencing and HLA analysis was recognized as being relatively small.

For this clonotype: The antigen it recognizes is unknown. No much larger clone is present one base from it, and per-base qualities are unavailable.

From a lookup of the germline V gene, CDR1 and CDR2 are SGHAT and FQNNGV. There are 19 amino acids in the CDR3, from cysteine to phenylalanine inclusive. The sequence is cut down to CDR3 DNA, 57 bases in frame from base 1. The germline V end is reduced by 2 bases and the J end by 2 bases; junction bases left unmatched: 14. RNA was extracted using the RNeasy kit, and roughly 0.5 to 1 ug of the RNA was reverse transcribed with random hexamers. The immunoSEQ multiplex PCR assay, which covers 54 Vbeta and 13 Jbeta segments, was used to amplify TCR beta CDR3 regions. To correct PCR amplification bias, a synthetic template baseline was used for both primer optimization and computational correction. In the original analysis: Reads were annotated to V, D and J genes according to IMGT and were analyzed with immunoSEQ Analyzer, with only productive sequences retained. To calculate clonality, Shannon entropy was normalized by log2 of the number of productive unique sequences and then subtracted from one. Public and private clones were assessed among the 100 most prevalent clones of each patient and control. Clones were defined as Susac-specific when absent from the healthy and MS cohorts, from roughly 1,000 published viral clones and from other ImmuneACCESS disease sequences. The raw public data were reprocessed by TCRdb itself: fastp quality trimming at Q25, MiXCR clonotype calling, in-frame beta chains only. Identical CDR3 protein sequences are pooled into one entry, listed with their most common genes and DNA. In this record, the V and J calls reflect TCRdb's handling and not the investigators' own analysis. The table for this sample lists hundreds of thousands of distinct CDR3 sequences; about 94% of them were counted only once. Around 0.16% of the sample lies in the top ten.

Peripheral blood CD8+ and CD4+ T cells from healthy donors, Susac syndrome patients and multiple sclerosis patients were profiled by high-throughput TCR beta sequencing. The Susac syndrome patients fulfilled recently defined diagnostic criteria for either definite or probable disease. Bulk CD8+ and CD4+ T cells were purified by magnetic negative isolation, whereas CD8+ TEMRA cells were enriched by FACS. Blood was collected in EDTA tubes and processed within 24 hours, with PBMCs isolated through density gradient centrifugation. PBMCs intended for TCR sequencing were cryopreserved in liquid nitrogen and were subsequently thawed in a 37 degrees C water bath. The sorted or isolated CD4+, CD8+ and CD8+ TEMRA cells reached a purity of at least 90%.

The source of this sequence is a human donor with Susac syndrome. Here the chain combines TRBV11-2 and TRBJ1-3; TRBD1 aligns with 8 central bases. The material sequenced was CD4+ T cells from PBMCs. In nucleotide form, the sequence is TGTGCCAGCAGCTTACACCGGACAGGGCGACGTGTAACTGGAAACACCATATATTTT. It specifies CASSLHRTGRRVTGNTIYF.